This is a list of T cell receptor beta chains from one sample in a study of blood T cell repertoires in COVID-19. Repertoires were generated with immunoSEQ multiplex PCR, while TCRdb's copy carries only in-frame clones and drops some. The sample comprises 60,000 or so clones, about 91% of which are singletons, and over 11% rests with the top ten. The material sequenced was peripheral blood. The receptors stem from a woman aged 55-70 years with active COVID-19. Both conserved end residues are part of each CDR3. The D gene is left open where the match is weak. Part of the rows lack a size; the others show once, few, many or a class for expanded clones.

V	J	D	size	DNA	CDR3
TRBV9	TRBJ2-7	TRBD1	.	TGTGCCAGCAGCGTGACAGGGGGCACCTACGAGCAGTACTTC	CASSVTGGTYEQYF
TRBV5-6	TRBJ2-1	TRBD1	.	TGTGCCAGCAGATTAGGACAGGGAGGCTACAATGAGCAGTTCTTC	CASRLGQGGYNEQFF
TRBV9	TRBJ2-3	.	.	TGTGCCAGCAGCGCCCCGGGACTCGGCACAGATACGCAGTATTTT	CASSAPGLGTDTQYF
TRBV3-1/TRBV3-2	TRBJ2-7	TRBD1	.	TGTGCCAGCAGCCAAGAGGGGGACAGGGAATTTCTCCTCGACGAGCAGTACTTC	CASSQEGDREFLLDEQYF
TRBV6-4	TRBJ2-1	.	once	TGTGCCAGCAGTGACATGGGGGGGGCCTATGCCCTCGGGCTATATGAGCAGTTCTTC	CASSDMGGAYALGLYEQFF
TRBV30	TRBJ2-1	.	once	TGTGCCTGGAGTCCAGGGCAGGGGATAATCAATGAGCAGTTCTTC	CAWSPGQGIINEQFF
TRBV7-8	TRBJ2-3	TRBD2	.	TGTGCCAGCAGCCCGCAGGGCGGGGGGGCCGGAAGCACAGATACGCAGTATTTT	CASSPQGGGAGSTDTQYF
TRBV18	TRBJ1-3	.	.	TGTGCCAGCTCAGGGCAGGCTGGAAACACCATATATTTT	CASSGQAGNTIYF
TRBV4-1	TRBJ2-3	.	.	TGCGCCAGCAGCCCCCCCAGTGGAGGGTTGGGGACAGATACGCAGTATTTT	CASSPPSGGLGTDTQYF
TRBV12-2	TRBJ1-5	.	.	TGTGCAAGTCGCCTCCCAAGATGGGGACTACTAAATCAGCCCCAGCATTTT	CASRLPRWGLLNQPQHF